The T cell receptor beta chain under discussion was sequenced for a study of blood T cell repertoires in COVID-19. On the study more broadly: COVID-19 samples from acute and convalescent phases originated in the United States, Italy and Spain. PBMCs, B-cell-depleted T cells, or T cells were the source of the cDNA or gDNA that made up the material.

Per the authors' pipeline: Reference gene primers were amplified, and this amplification served to estimate nucleated cell counts. Libraries were prepared by immunoSEQ multiplex PCR; TCRdb keeps only in-frame clonotypes and omits some of them. D and trimming come from the DNA, and the V and J calls and clone size come from that table. The sample gives 300,000 to 400,000 clones, around 90% of which show up once; over 2.5% is in the top ten. Trimming removed 5 bases from V and 4 bases from J, with 20 bases in between. CDR1 is SEHNR, CDR2 FQNEAQ, per germline (reference sequence). There are 16 residues in the CDR3.

The V call is TRBV7-9, the J call TRBJ1-2; D is perhaps TRBD1 (5 bases). The source of this sequence is a human donor in a cohort sampled during active COVID-19. The sample taken for sequencing was peripheral blood. The CDR3 DNA follows: TGTGCCAGCAGCGGCGGGACTCCCCTAGAGGGCTATGGCTACACCTTC. This gives the protein CASSGGTPLEGYGYTF. Looking up the rest from reference TRBV7-9 and TRBJ1-2 gives the full variable domain: DTGVSQNPRHKITKRGQNVTFRCDPISEHNRLYWYRQTLGQGPEFLTYFQNEAQLEKSRLLSDRFSAERPKGSFSTLEIQRTEQGDSAMYLCASSGGTPLEGYGYTFGSGTRLTVV.